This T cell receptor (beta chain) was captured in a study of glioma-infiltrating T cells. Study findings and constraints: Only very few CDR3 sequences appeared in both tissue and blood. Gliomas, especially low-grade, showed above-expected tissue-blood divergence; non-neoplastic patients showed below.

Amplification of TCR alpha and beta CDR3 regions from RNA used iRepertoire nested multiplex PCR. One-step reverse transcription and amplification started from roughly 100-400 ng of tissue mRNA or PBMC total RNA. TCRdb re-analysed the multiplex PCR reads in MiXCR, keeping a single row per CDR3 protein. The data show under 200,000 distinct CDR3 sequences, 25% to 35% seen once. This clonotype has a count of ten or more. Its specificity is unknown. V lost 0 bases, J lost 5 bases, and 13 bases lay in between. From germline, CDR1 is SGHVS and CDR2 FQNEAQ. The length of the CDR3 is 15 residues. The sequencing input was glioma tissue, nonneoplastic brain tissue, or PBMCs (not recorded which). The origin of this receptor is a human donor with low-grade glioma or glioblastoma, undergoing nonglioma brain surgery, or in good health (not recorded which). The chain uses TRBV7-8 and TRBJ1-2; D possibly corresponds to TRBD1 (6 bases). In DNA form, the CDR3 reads TGTGCCAGCAGCTTAGCGGCAGGGGCTTGGTATGGCTACACCTTC. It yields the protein CASSLAAGAWYGYTF.